This TCR beta chain was recovered during a study of shared clonotypes between healthy human individuals. Overall study: Researchers drew samples from a couple of women and a few men aged 18 to 49. General observations from the study: Generation probability values for non-shared clonotypes were lower than those for clonotypes shared by all four donors.

A note on this clone: Its antigen is currently unknown.

Trimming cost V 0 bases and J 5 bases, with 6 bases left between them. Germline CDR1 is SQVTM and CDR2 is ANQGSEA. This CDR3 has 12 residues. Sequencing was performed with immunoSEQ multiplex PCR; in TCRdb, only in-frame clones are kept and a portion is missing. The top ten clones hold 11% of a sample with 230,000 or so clones, about 65% of them seen once. The sequence was obtained from a young man in good health. Sequences were obtained from memory CD4+ T cells sorted from blood. Subset in this sample: CD45RA-negative fraction. The rearrangement joins TRBV29-1 to TRBJ2-3, with D perhaps matching TRBD1 or TRBD2 (5 bases each). CDR3 nucleotide sequence: TGCAGCGTTGAAGATGGGGGAGATACGCAGTATTTT. It yields the protein CSVEDGGDTQYF.